This T cell receptor (beta chain) was captured by sequencing in a study of T cell responses to AZD1222 COVID-19 vaccine. V shed 5 bases and J shed 10 bases, with 15 bases lying between them. Germline V gene lookup returns CDR1 SEHNR and CDR2 FQNEAQ (reference sequence). The CDR3 is 13 residues long. Here immunoSEQ multiplex PCR was the method, and the copy in TCRdb shows in-frame clones only, minus some. Found here are about 160,000 clones, 80% to 95% of them singletons; the top ten hold around 4%. The chain couples TRBV7-9 to TRBJ2-1, with a tentative D call TRBD1 (6 bases). This clonotype was sampled from an adult in good health. Source: peripheral blood, taken on day 0 of AZD1222 vaccination. In DNA, the CDR3 is TGTGCCAGCAGCCGCCTCGGGACACCCGAGCAGTTCTTC. It yields the protein CASSRLGTPEQFF.